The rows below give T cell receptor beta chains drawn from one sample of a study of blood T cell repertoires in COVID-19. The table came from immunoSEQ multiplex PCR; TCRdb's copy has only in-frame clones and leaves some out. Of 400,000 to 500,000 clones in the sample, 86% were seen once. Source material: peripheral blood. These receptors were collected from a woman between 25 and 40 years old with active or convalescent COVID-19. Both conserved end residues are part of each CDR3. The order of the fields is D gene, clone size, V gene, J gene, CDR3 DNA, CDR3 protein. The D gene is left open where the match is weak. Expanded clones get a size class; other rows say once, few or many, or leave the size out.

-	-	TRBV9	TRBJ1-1	TGTGCCAGCAGCGTAGACCGGGGTGAAGCTTTCTTT	CASSVDRGEAFF
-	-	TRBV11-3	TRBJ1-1	TGTGCCAGCAGCTCGGACTCGGACACTGAAGCTTTCTTT	CASSSDSDTEAFF
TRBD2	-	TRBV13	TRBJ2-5	TGTGCCAGCAGCCGTTTAGGACTAGCTACGGGAGAGACCCAGTACTTC	CASSRLGLATGETQYF
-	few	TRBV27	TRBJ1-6	TGTGCCAGCAGTTTAGCGGGGAATTCACCCCTCCACTTT	CASSLAGNSPLHF
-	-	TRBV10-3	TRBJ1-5	TGTGCCATCGCCACAGGCGAAAATCAGCCCCAGCATTTT	CAIATGENQPQHF
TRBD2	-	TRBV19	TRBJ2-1	TGTGCCAGTAGTATCGGAGTAGCGGGAGGGCGCTCCTACAATGAGCAGTTCTTC	CASSIGVAGGRSYNEQFF
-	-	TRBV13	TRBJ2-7	TGTGCCAGCAGCTCGTTCGTAAGCCCCTACGAGCAGTACTTC	CASSSFVSPYEQYF
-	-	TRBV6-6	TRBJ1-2	TGTGCCAGCAGGTCGGACAGCGGATATGGCTACACCTTC	CASRSDSGYGYTF
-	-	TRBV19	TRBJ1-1	TGTGCCAGTCACAGAAACCAGGGCTGGACTGAAGCTTTCTTT	CASHRNQGWTEAFF
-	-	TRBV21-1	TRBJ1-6	TGTGCCAACCTCCCGGGGGTTCGGTATTCACCCCTCCACTTT	CANLPGVRYSPLHF
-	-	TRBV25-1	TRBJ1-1	TGTGCCCTACCCCCCCCACCTAGTGAAGCTTTCTTT	CALPPPPSEAFF
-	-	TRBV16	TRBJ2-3	TGTGCCAGCAGCCAATATGGCGGCTCCCCAGTCACGGATACGCAGTATTTT	CASSQYGGSPVTDTQYF
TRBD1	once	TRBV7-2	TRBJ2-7	TGTGCCAGCAGCTTACACGGGACAGTAACCTACGAGCAGTACTTC	CASSLHGTVTYEQYF
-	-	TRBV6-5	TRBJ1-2	TGTGCCAGCAGTTATAGCGGGGATGCTAACTATGGCTACACCTTC	CASSYSGDANYGYTF
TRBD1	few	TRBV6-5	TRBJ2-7	TGTGCCAGCAGTTACTCACCGGGACAGGGGTCCGAGCAGTACTTC	CASSYSPGQGSEQYF
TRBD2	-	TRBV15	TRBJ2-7	TGTGCCACTCAAGGACTAGATTACGAGCAGTACTTC	CATQGLDYEQYF
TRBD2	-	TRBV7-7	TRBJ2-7	TGTGCCAGCAGCTCGGGACTAGCGGGGAGTGACGAGCAGTACTTC	CASSSGLAGSDEQYF
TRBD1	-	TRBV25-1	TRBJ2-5	TGTGCCAGCAGTGACCAGACAGGGGGTCAGGTTCGGGAGACCCAGTACTTC	CASSDQTGGQVRETQYF
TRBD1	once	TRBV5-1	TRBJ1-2	TGCGCCAGCAGCATTGGACAGGTTGGCTATGGCTACACCTTC	CASSIGQVGYGYTF
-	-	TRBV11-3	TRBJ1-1	TGTGCCAGCAGCTTAGGGCTAGGTGGAACTGAAGCTTTCTTT	CASSLGLGGTEAFF
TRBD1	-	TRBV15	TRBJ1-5	TGTGCCACCAGCCAGGGACAGAATCAGCCCCAGCATTTT	CATSQGQNQPQHF
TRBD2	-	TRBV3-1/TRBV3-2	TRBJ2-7	TGTGCCAGCAGCCAAGGTTATGGGACTAGCGGGAGCTCCTACGAGCAGTACTTC	CASSQGYGTSGSSYEQYF
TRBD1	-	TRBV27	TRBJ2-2	TGTGCCAGCAGTTTGACAGGGGGCGATTACACCGGGGAGCTGTTTTTT	CASSLTGGDYTGELFF
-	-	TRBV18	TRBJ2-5	TGTGCCAGCTCAATAGCTGGGCGGGCACAAGAGACCCAGTACTTC	CASSIAGRAQETQYF
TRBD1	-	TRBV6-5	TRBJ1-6	TGTGCCAGCACCCAAAAGGACAGGCTGGGATCACCCCTCCACTTT	CASTQKDRLGSPLHF
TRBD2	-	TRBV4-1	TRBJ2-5	TGCGCCAGCAGCCAAGAGGGTGGCGGGAGCTACCAAGAGACCCAGTACTTC	CASSQEGGGSYQETQYF
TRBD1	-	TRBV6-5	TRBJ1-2	TGTGCCAGCAGGGCAGCAGGGGGAAAAGGCTACACCTTC	CASRAAGGKGYTF